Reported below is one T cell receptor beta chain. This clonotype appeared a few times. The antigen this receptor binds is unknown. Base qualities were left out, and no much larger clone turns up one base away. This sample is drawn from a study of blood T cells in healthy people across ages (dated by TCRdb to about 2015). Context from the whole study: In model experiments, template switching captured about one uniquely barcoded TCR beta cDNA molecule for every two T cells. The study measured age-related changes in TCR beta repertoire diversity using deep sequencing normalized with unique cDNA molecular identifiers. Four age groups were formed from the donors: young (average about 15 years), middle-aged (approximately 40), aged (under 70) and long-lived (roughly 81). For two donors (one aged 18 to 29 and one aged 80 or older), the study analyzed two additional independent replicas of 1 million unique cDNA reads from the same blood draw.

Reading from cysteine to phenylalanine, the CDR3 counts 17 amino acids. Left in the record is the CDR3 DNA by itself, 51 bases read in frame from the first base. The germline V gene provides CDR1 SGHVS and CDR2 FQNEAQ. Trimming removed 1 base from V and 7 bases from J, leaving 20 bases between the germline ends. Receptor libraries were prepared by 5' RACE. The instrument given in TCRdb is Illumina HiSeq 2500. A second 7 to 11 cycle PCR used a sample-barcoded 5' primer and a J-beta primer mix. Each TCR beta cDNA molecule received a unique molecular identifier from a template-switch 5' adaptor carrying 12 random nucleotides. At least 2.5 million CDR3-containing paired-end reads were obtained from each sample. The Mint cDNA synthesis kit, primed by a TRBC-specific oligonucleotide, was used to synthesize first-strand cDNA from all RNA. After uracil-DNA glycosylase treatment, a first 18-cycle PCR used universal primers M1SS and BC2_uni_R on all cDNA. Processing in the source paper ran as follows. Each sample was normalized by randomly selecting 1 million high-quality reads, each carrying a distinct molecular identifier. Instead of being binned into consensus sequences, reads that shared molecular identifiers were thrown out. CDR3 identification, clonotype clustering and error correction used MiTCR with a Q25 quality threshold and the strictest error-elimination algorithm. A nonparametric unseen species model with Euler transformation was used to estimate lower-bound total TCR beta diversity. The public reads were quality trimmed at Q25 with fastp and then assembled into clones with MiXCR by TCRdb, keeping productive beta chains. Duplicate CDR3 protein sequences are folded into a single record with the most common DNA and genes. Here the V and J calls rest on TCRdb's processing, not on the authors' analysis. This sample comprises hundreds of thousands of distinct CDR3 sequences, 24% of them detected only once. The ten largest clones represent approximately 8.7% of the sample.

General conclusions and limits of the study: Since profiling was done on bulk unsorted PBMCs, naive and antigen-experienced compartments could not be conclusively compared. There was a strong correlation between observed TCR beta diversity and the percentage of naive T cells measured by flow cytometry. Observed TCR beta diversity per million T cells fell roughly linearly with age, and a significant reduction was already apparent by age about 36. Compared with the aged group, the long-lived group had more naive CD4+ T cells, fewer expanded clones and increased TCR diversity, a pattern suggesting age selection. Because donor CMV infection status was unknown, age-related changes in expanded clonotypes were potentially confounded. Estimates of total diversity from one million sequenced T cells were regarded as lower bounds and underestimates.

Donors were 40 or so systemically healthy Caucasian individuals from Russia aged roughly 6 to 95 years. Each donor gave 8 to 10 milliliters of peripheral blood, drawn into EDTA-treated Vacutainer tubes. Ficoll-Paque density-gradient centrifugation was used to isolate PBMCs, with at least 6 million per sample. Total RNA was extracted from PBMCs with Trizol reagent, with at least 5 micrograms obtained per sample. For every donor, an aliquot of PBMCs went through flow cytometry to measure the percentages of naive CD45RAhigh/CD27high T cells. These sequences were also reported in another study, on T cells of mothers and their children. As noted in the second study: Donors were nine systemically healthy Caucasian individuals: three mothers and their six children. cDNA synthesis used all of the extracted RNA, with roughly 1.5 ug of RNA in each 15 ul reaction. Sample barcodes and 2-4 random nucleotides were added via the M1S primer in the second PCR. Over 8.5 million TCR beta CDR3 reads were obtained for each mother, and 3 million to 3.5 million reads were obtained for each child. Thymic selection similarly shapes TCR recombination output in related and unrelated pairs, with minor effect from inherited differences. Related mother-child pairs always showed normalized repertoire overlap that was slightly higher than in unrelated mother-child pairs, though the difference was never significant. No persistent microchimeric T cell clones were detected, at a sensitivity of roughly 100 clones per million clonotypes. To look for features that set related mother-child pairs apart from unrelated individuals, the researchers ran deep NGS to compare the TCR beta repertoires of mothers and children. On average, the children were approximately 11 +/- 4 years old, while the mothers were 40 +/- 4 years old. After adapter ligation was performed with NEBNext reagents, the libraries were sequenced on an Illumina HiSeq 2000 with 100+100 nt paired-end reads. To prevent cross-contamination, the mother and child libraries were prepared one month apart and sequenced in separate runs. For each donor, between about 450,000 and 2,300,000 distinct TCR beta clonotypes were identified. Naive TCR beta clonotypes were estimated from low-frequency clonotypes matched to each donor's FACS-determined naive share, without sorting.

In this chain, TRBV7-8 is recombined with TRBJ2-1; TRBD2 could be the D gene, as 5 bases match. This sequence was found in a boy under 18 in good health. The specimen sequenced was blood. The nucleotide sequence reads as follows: TGTGCCAGCAGCTTAGATTTAGTGGGAGTCGGGCAAAATGAGCAGTTCTTC. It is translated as CASSLDLVGVGQNEQFF.